This T cell receptor (beta chain) was found in a study of blood T cell repertoires in COVID-19 (dated by TCRdb to 2018 to 2020). Regarding the study in general: Collaborator samples came from the United States, Italy and Spain and covered acute and convalescent phases of COVID-19. Deeply sampled blood TCRbeta repertoires from subjects exposed to, actively infected with, or recovered from COVID-19 were included in the dataset. Where HLA class I and class II types were available, the types were taken from metadata supplied by the sample provider, not from assay-based typing. The repertoires were made available in a free public database intended to serve as a resource for research on the immune response to SARS-CoV-2. The material from the prospective study consisted of cDNA or gDNA derived from T cells, B-cell-depleted T cells, or PBMCs. Samples came from the ongoing ImmuneRACE study (first 160 participants) plus 1,254 subjects from 6 global collaborators. A de-identified subject ID, COVID-19 status, age in years and sex were almost always included in the sample metadata. Results and caveats for the whole study, not just this receptor: Clinical and demographic metadata were provided uncurated, with the amount varying by source and participant.

CDR1 and CDR2 (LNHDA, SQIVND) derive from the germline V gene (reference sequence). Including cysteine and phenylalanine, the CDR3 has 17 amino acids. Only the CDR3 region is kept as DNA, spanning 51 bases read in frame from base 1. V loses 6 bases of germline sequence and J loses 6 bases, and the interval between the two ends is 21 bases. TCRbeta CDR3 regions were amplified from genomic DNA using the immunoSEQ Assay, a bias-controlled multiplex PCR. Per the source publication's procedure: Nucleated cell counts per sample were estimated from amplification of reference gene primers within the assay. Sequence reads were collapsed and filtered to measure the absolute abundance of every unique TCRbeta CDR3 rearrangement. Productive Simpson clonality was computed per sample as the square root of Simpson's diversity index over productive rearrangements. In its TCRdb copy, this immuneACCESS table keeps in-frame sequences only and misses some clones. Where compared with another copy, unresolved V genes explain less than half of these, and the others have no known cause. The V and J calls and the clone size are those of that table, but D and trimming were determined from the DNA. The sample profile shows 400,000 to 500,000 clones; roughly 90% of them were found once. Over 1.5% of the sample belongs to the ten largest clones.

A note on this clone: Its specific antigen is unknown. Per-base quality was not reported, and no clone a single base away is much larger than it.

Participants in the prospective study were enrolled through a virtual design, were aged about 18 to 100 years, and lived in about 25 United States geographic areas. In the prospective study, participants were assigned to cohorts based on the clinical history participants reported in a screening survey and a study questionnaire. Recovered participants in ImmuneRACE Cohort 3 were defined by two consecutive negative NP/OP PCR tests, clearance by a healthcare professional, or resolution of symptoms. Each participant in the prospective study had whole blood, serum and a nasopharyngeal or oropharyngeal swab collected by mobile phlebotomists. Prospective study participants could optionally give additional blood draws and questionnaires over a roughly two-month period. Before DNA extraction, prospective study blood samples were shipped either frozen or at room temperature.

The chain is encoded by TRBV19 joined to TRBJ1-6; a confident D gene designation cannot be given. This TCR was recovered from a woman between 40 and 50 years old who had recovered from COVID-19. The sequencing sample was made of PBMCs or T cells enriched from blood (not recorded which). The sequenced DNA is TGTGCCAGTAGGCAAGGCGGGTCGGGGTTCGGTAATTCACCCCTCCACTTT. Translated, this gives CASRQGGSGFGNSPLHF.